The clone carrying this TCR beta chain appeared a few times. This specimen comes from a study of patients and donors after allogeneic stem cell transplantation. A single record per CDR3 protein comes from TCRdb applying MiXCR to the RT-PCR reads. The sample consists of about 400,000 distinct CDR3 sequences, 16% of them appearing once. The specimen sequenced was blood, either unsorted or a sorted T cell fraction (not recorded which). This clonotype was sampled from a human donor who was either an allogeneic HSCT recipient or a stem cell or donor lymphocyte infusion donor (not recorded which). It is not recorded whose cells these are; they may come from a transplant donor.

The CDR3: CASSPRGGGTYNEQFF. DNA of the CDR3: TGTGCCAGCAGCCCCCGGGGGGGCGGGACCTACAATGAGCAGTTCTTC. The chain has TRBV7-9 and TRBJ2-1; TRBD2 matches 8 bases. The CDR3 covers 16 residues. The germline CDR1 and CDR2 sequences are SEHNR and FQNEAQ (reference sequence). V lost 5 bases to trimming and J lost 2 bases; unmatched junction nucleotides: 8.